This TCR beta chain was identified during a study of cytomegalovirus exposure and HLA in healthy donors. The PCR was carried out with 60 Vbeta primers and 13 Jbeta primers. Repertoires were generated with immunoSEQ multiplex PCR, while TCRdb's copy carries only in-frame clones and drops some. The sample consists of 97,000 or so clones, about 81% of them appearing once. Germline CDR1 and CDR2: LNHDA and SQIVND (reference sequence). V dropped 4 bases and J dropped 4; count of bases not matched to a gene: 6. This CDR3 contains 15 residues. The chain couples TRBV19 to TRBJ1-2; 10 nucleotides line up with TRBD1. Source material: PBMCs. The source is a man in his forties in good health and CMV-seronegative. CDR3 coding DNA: TGTGCCAGTAGTACCATGACAGGGGGCGTCTATGGCTACACCTTC. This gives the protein CASSTMTGGVYGYTF.